This TCR beta chain was sequenced during a study of T cell clonality in common variable immunodeficiency (dated by TCRdb to the mid-2010s). This clone was observed a handful of times. This receptor's antigen is unknown. The read is 3 residues too short to cover the CDR3 end, so that end is filled in from the germline J gene. Equivalent amounts of genomic DNA from CVID and control samples were used as sequencing input. For every sample, a 60 bp segment covering the rearranged TCRbeta CDR3 region was amplified and then sequenced. The immunoSEQ assay, a bias-corrected multiplex PCR with high-throughput sequencing, was employed for TCRbeta amplification. Per the source publication's procedure: Every unique nucleotide sequence counted as a clone and was annotated with V, D and J genes, copy number and frequency. Sequences were labeled productive if in frame, and non-productive if out of frame or containing stop codons. Clonality was calculated from Shannon's entropy as previously described. Mean CDR3 Kyte-Doolittle hydropathy was derived from the predicted amino acid sequences of productive clones. Scaled V gene usage was hierarchically clustered using Manhattan distance and complete linkage with the R hclust function. Clone sharing by CDR3 amino acid sequence was assessed by resampling 12 repertoires per group over 100 rounds. The repertoires were searched for around 65 published EBV-specific and roughly 230 published CMV-specific TCRbeta sequences. Analysis left out a couple of CVID samples that produced under 10,000 sequences, so fewer than 50 CVID repertoires remained. TCRdb retrieved this table from immuneACCESS and kept in-frame rearrangements only. Not all clones are present; in checked studies, unresolved V genes account for under half, and no reason is known for the remainder. Clonal size and the V and J genes are those of that table, whereas D and trimming came from the DNA. The table notes approximately 52,000 clones here, none of them singletons. In total, the top ten clones hold less than 4% of the sample.

From cysteine to phenylalanine, the CDR3 is 16 amino acids long. The 39 bases shown cover part of the CDR3, and their frame starts at base 1. According to the germline V gene, CDR1 reads KGHSH and CDR2 reads LQKENI. V is shortened by 6 bases, J by 10 bases, and the region joining them spans 22 bases. Study-wide findings and limitations: Reportedly, TCRbeta sequences from CVID had fewer deletions and N-nucleotide insertions, and highly modified clones with 13 or more V deletions were absent from CVID. Even though DNA input was equal, the average per sample came to about 81,820 unique sequences for controls compared with about 30,000 for CVID samples. TCRbeta clonality was higher in CVID subjects than in healthy controls (t-test p = 0.018), and the increase was most characteristic of about a third of subjects. Correlations of repertoire features with clinical complications were constrained by heterogeneity among patients within the CVID cohort. Fewer TCRbeta clones were shared among CVID subjects than among healthy controls (p < 0.0001). According to the authors, figuring out what caused the increased clonality in CVID would require sequencing the repertoires of T cell subpopulations.

Most CVID patients and most healthy controls were of Caucasian heritage. Heparinized peripheral whole blood samples of about 5 to 9 ml were collected from each donor. Genomic DNA from adults with common variable immune deficiency (CVID) and from healthy adult controls was used to sequence TCRbeta CDR3 repertoires. There were 22 healthy adult volunteers in the control group (around twelve female and 10 or so male), ranging in age from 23 to 66 years, with a mean age of roughly 35. To isolate peripheral blood mononuclear cells, diluted blood was subjected to density centrifugation over Hypaque 1077 or Ficoll-Paque. Genomic DNA was extracted from unsorted mononuclear cells by Qiagen column purification or by a centrifugation-based method.

The chain uses TRBV18 and TRBJ1-6; TRBD1 is perhaps the D gene, given 5 matching bases. The TCR was taken from a person between 18 and 70 years old in good health. The sequencing sample was made of peripheral blood mononuclear cells. The covered CDR3 bases are TGTGCCAGCTCGCCAACTTTCGGCGGGGCTAGATCACCC. This encodes CASSPTFGGARSP. The full CDR3 sequence reads CASSPTFGGARSPLHF.